This is a list of T cell receptor beta chains from one sample in a study of blood T cells in healthy people across ages. TCRdb reprocessed the 5' RACE reads via MiXCR and lists one record per CDR3 protein. The table lists over 950,000 distinct CDR3 sequences, roughly two fifths of them singletons. Sequencing was carried out using blood. These receptors originate from a man aged 18 to 30 in good health. Each CDR3 is given with its conserved first and last residue. D genes are given only for firm matches. Size tells how often a clone was seen (once, few, many) or the class of an expanded clone, and some rows leave it out.

d_call,v_call,clone_size,j_call,cdr3_aa,cdr3_nt
-,TRBV4-3,-,TRBJ1-5,CASSQDWTDTNQPQHF,TGCGCCAGCAGCCAAGATTGGACAGACACCAATCAGCCCCAGCATTTT
TRBD1,TRBV18,-,TRBJ1-2,CASSPGTDINYGYTF,TGTGCCAGCTCCCCCGGGACAGATATTAACTATGGCTACACCTTC
-,TRBV27,-,TRBJ2-3,CASSPRRLITDTQYF,TGTGCCAGCAGTCCGAGACGGCTTATCACAGATACGCAGTATTTT
-,TRBV20-1,-,TRBJ1-2,CSARDRQPRVGGRRGYTF,TGCAGTGCTAGAGATCGGCAACCTAGGGTGGGGGGGAGGCGAGGCTACACCTTC
-,TRBV20-1,many,TRBJ1-1,CSAREPSGGDTEAFF,TGCAGTGCTAGAGAACCCTCAGGCGGCGACACTGAAGCTTTCTTT
TRBD1,TRBV7-2,-,TRBJ1-2,CASTLTGANYGYTF,TGTGCCAGCACCCTGACAGGGGCTAACTATGGCTACACCTTC
-,TRBV4-1,-,TRBJ1-4,CASSQRQVYDRLFF,TGCGCCAGCAGCCAAAGGCAGGTTTATGATAGACTGTTTTTT
TRBD1,TRBV10-3,-,TRBJ1-5,CAIRETDRGSGQPQHF,TGTGCCATCCGAGAGACGGACAGGGGGTCAGGTCAGCCCCAGCATTTT
-,TRBV7-9,few,TRBJ2-5,CASSLNFDHKETQYF,TGTGCCAGCAGCTTAAATTTCGACCACAAAGAGACCCAGTACTTC
-,TRBV4-3,-,TRBJ1-3,CASSQDQIGGNTIYF,TGCGCCAGCAGCCAAGACCAAATAGGTGGAAACACCATATATTTT
-,TRBV20-1,few,TRBJ2-3,CSAKDSSRSTDTQYF,TGCAGTGCTAAGGACTCATCCCGTTCCACAGATACGCAGTATTTT
-,TRBV7-3,-,TRBJ1-1,CASRRDRRNTEAFF,TGTGCCAGCAGAAGAGACAGGAGGAACACTGAAGCTTTCTTT
-,TRBV12-5,-,TRBJ2-1,CASEKPRGRDNEQFF,TGTGCTAGTGAAAAGCCCCGCGGACGAGACAATGAGCAGTTCTTC
-,TRBV10-3,-,TRBJ1-2,CAISEADKNRNYGYTF,TGTGCCATCAGTGAAGCGGACAAAAATAGGAACTATGGCTACACCTTC
TRBD1,TRBV20-1,few,TRBJ1-2,CSAAGGPRGGYTF,TGCAGTGCTGCAGGGGGCCCCAGGGGTGGCTACACCTTC
TRBD1,TRBV5-5,few,TRBJ2-2,CASSLEGTGNTGELFF,TGTGCCAGCAGCTTGGAAGGGACAGGGAACACCGGGGAGCTGTTTTTT
-,TRBV6-6,few,TRBJ1-4,CASSDLIGQGEKLFF,TGTGCCAGCAGTGACCTAATCGGGCAGGGGGAAAAACTGTTTTTT
-,TRBV5-1,many,TRBJ2-3,CASSLAEGTDTQYF,TGCGCCAGCAGCTTGGCCGAGGGCACAGATACGCAGTATTTT
TRBD1,TRBV3-1,few,TRBJ2-7,CASSQGQGWSVFSYEQYF,TGTGCCAGCAGCCAAGGACAGGGTTGGAGCGTCTTTAGTTACGAGCAGTACTTC
-,TRBV2,few,TRBJ1-2,CASRGEAFNYGYTF,TGTGCCTCCCGAGGGGAGGCCTTCAACTATGGCTACACCTTC
-,TRBV29-1,many,TRBJ1-2,CSDDRSDYGYTF,TGCAGCGACGACAGGTCGGACTATGGCTACACCTTC
-,TRBV20-1,few,TRBJ1-2,CSAGVGLGDYGYTF,TGCAGTGCTGGTGTAGGTCTGGGGGACTATGGCTACACCTTC
-,TRBV27,-,TRBJ1-2,CASSPIGQGRNGYTF,TGTGCCAGCAGCCCCATCGGCCAGGGAAGAAATGGCTACACCTTC
-,TRBV11-1,-,TRBJ2-5,CASSLVTTGEETQYF,TGTGCCAGCAGCTTAGTTACGACAGGAGAAGAGACCCAGTACTTC
TRBD1,TRBV29-1,few,TRBJ1-1,CSVEVQGAATEAFF,TGCAGCGTTGAAGTACAGGGGGCGGCCACTGAAGCTTTCTTT
-,TRBV28,-,TRBJ2-1,CASSLGQGRFF,TGTGCCAGCAGTTTAGGTCAGGGTAGGTTCTTC
TRBD1,TRBV7-2,-,TRBJ2-1,CASRQGQTNGQFF,TGTGCCAGCAGACAGGGACAGACCAATGGGCAGTTCTTC